A single sample gave rise to the 28 T cell receptor beta chains below, sequenced in a study of shared clonotypes between healthy human individuals. Naive-designated CD8 cells lacked CD45RO, were positively enriched for CCR7, and omitted terminally differentiated effector memory CD45RA+ cells. TCRdb's copy holds only in-frame clones and misses some; the assay was immunoSEQ multiplex PCR. The data contain about 2 million clones, about 95% of them singletons. Sequencing input: naive CD8+ T cells sorted from blood. The receptors shown here come from a man aged 18 to 30 in good health.

The chain employs TRBV4-1 and TRBJ2-3, with 9 bases aligning to TRBD2. In germline, CDR1 is MGHRA, CDR2 YSYEKL. The CDR3 totals 15 residues. V shed 2 bases and J 5 bases; nucleotides not matched to a gene: 5. This chain's CDR3 is CASSQLAGFQDTQYF. The CDR3 DNA sequence: TGCGCCAGCAGCCAACTAGCGGGATTTCAAGATACGCAGTATTTT.

This rearrangement joins TRBV27 to TRBJ2-1, with D tentatively TRBD1 (6 bases). V was cut by 5 bases and J by 3 bases, with 20 bases left in between. The germline V gene has CDR1 MNHEY and CDR2 SMNVEV (reference sequence). The CDR3 runs to 17 residues. The CDR3 loop is CASSPSPRGPLYNEQFF. In DNA form, the CDR3 reads TGTGCCAGCAGTCCTTCCCCCAGGGGACCACTCTACAATGAGCAGTTCTTC.

The chain employs TRBV13 and TRBJ2-5; 9 bases are shared with TRBD2. Germline CDR1 and CDR2: PRHDT and FYEKMQ (reference sequence). The J segment lost 2 bases and the V segment lost 4 bases, leaving 8 bases of the junction unmatched. The CDR3 loop spans 16 amino acids. Written as DNA, the CDR3 is TGTGCCAGCAGCTCTTCGACTAGCGGAGGTCAAGAGACCCAGTACTTC. It codes for CASSSSTSGGQETQYF.

The chain uses TRBV7-2 and TRBJ2-7, with 7 bases identical to TRBD1. The V segment lost 4 bases and the J segment 2 bases; nucleotides outside the gene matches: 8. This CDR3 comprises 15 residues. The germline V gene encodes CDR1 SGHTA and CDR2 FQGNSA. The CDR3 DNA reads as TGTGCCAGCAGCTACAACATGGGACAGCCCTACGAGCAGTACTTC. Residues: CASSYNMGQPYEQYF.

Turning to this clone: This sample also contains other DNA sequences that code for the same CDR3. The DNA for the CDR3 is TGTGCCAGCTCACCCGGACAGGGGGGGTCCTACGAGCAGTACTTC. Translating gives CASSPGQGGSYEQYF. The chain has TRBV18 and TRBJ2-7; 10 bases are a match to TRBD1. Germline V gene lookup returns CDR1 KGHSH and CDR2 LQKENI. The CDR3 totals 15 residues. Trimming removed 3 bases from V and 1 base from J; junction bases left unmatched: 3.

The chain is built from TRBV4-2 and TRBJ2-7; D is ambiguous. V lost 0 bases and J lost 2, with 17 bases in between. Germline CDR1 LGHNA, CDR2 YNFKEQ. The length of the CDR3 is 17 residues. This CDR3 is CASSQDILAEPAYEQYF. In nucleotides, the CDR3 is TGTGCCAGCAGCCAAGATATTTTGGCAGAACCCGCCTACGAGCAGTACTTC.

As to this clone: Other DNA sequences in this specimen translate into the identical CDR3. The rearrangement joins TRBV27 to TRBJ2-1, with D unresolved. V was pared by 2 bases and J by 6 bases, with 8 bases between. Germline CDR1 and CDR2: MNHEY and SMNVEV (reference sequence). This CDR3 has 13 amino acids. The CDR3 spells CASSLLGSNEQFF. The CDR3 bases are TGTGCCAGCAGTTTACTAGGATCCAATGAGCAGTTCTTC.

V and J are TRBV6-5 and TRBJ1-1; D not certain. The germline V gene has CDR1 MNHEY and CDR2 SVGAGI. The CDR3 runs 12 residues. Trimming took off 7 bases at V and 2 bases at J, with 8 bases between the two ends. The CDR3 sequence: CASIGVNTEAFF. The CDR3 DNA follows: TGTGCCAGCATCGGGGTTAACACTGAAGCTTTCTTT.

The chain employs TRBV4-3 and TRBJ2-1; the D is unclear. Germline V gives CDR1 LGHNA, CDR2 YSLEER. The CDR3 has 16 residues. The germline V and J ends were trimmed by 1 base and 4 bases, with 14 bases remaining between them. CDR3 region: CASSQGGTAFYNEQFF. In DNA form, the CDR3 reads TGCGCCAGCAGCCAAGGGGGAACGGCTTTTTACAATGAGCAGTTCTTC.

The CDR3 DNA follows: TGTGCCAGCAGTGACTCCCGACAGGGGGCCTACGAGCAGTACTTC. It yields the protein CASSDSRQGAYEQYF. The rearrangement uses TRBV25-1 and TRBJ2-7, with 9 bases identical to TRBD1. V was clipped by 3 bases and J by 2 bases; unmatched bases: 5. The CDR3 totals 15 residues. The germline gives CDR1 MGHDK, CDR2 SYGVNS.

The chain is built from TRBV27 and TRBJ1-2, with D perhaps matching TRBD1 (5 bases). This CDR3 comprises 16 residues. CDR1 and CDR2 (germline): MNHEY, SMNVEV (reference sequence). Deletions cut 0 bases from V and 5 bases from J, with 16 bases between. DNA of the CDR3: TGTGCCAGCAGTTTATCCCAGGGTTGGGCTATTTATGGCTACACCTTC. Translating gives CASSLSQGWAIYGYTF.

The chain employs TRBV13 and TRBJ1-1; a weak D match, TRBD1 (5 bases). Germline V CDR1 and CDR2: PRHDT, FYEKMQ (reference sequence). This CDR3 contains 16 residues. V was pared by 3 bases and J by 8 bases, with 22 bases between. The CDR3 coding sequence is TGTGCCAGCAGCTTGGGACGAAAAGGGGCCCCACGGGAAGCTTTCTTT. Amino acids: CASSLGRKGAPREAFF.

A word on this clone: This CDR3 is also generated by other DNA sequences in the sample. The chain couples TRBV27 to TRBJ1-1; possibly TRBD1 for D (5 bases). V lost 3 bases and J 1 base, leaving 9 bases between the germline ends. CDR1 is MNHEY, CDR2 SMNVEV, per germline (reference sequence). The CDR3 covers 14 residues. The CDR3 DNA is TGTGCCAGCAGTTTCTGGGGCGGGAACACTGAAGCTTTCTTT. Amino acid sequence: CASSFWGGNTEAFF.

This sequence joins TRBV4-2 and TRBJ2-7, with D possibly being TRBD1 (6 bases). Trimming left V 5 bases short and J 1 base short, with 12 bases between. The germline CDR1 and CDR2 sequences are LGHNA and YNFKEQ. CDR3 size: 14 residues. CDR3 residues: CASSYRQDSYEQYF. The CDR3 nucleotides are TGTGCCAGCAGCTACCGACAGGATTCCTACGAGCAGTACTTC.

In DNA, the CDR3 is TGCGCCAGCAGCCACGGGCCGGCGGGGGGCACCGGGGAGCTGTTTTTT. Protein: CASSHGPAGGTGELFF. The chain joins TRBV4-1 to TRBJ2-2, with 8 positions matching TRBD2. Germline-derived CDR1 and CDR2 are MGHRA and YSYEKL. J gave up 4 bases and V 3 bases, and 7 bases lay outside the gene matches. CDR3 size: 16 residues.

The genes are TRBV25-1 and TRBJ2-5, with 9 bases aligning to TRBD2. Per germline, CDR1 MGHDK and CDR2 SYGVNS. The CDR3 is made up of 16 amino acids. V shed 5 bases, J shed 5 bases, and the junction held 12 bases outside the gene matches. CDR3 nucleotides: TGTGCCAGCAGTTCTGCCGTGGGACTAGCTAGGGAGACCCAGTACTTC. Translating gives CASSSAVGLARETQYF.

This chain joins TRBV13 and TRBJ1-1; D remains unclear. Germline V gene lookup returns CDR1 PRHDT and CDR2 FYEKMQ (reference sequence). The V and J ends lost 4 bases and 0 bases respectively, with 12 bases between them. This CDR3 has 15 residues. CDR3 protein: CASSSGPQMNTEAFF. Written as DNA, the CDR3 is TGTGCCAGCAGCTCGGGCCCTCAAATGAACACTGAAGCTTTCTTT. Full variable domain (outside the CDR3, taken from reference TRBV13 and TRBJ1-1): AAGVIQSPRHLIKEKRETATLKCYPIPRHDTVYWYQQGPGQDPQFLISFYEKMQSDKGSIPDRFSAQQFSDYHSELNMSSLELGDSALYFCASSSGPQMNTEAFFGQGTRLTVV.

The chain joins TRBV10-2 to TRBJ2-7, with D uncertain. V was clipped by 5 bases and J by 5 bases, with 16 bases between them. The CDR3 loop spans 14 amino acids. Per germline, CDR1 WSHSY and CDR2 SAAADI. CDR3: CASSQIDPRDEQYF. The CDR3 region has the DNA TGCGCCAGCAGTCAGATAGACCCTCGGGACGAGCAGTACTTC.

The V call is TRBV7-9, the J call TRBJ2-3, with 13 bases that match TRBD2. This CDR3 is 17 amino acids long. The junction had 10 bases not matched to a gene; V was cut back by 4 bases and J by 6 bases. CDR1 and CDR2 from the germline V gene are SEHNR and FQNEAQ (reference sequence). The CDR3: CASSWETSGGRWDTQYF. The CDR3 DNA sequence: TGTGCCAGCAGCTGGGAGACTAGCGGGGGGCGATGGGATACGCAGTATTTT.

The chain couples TRBV18 to TRBJ1-1; the D gene is possibly TRBD1 (6 bases). The CDR3 totals 17 residues. From germline, CDR1 is KGHSH and CDR2 LQKENI. With 5 bases removed from V and 8 bases from J, the gap between germline ends came to 27 bases. CDR3 residues: CASSRGAEGQSEEEAFF. DNA for the CDR3: TGTGCCAGCTCAAGGGGAGCAGAAGGACAGTCTGAGGAAGAAGCTTTCTTT.

The genes are TRBV27 and TRBJ2-7, with 10 bases fitting TRBD1. V dropped 8 bases and J dropped 5; count of bases not matched to a gene: 9. Germline CDR1 is MNHEY and CDR2 is SMNVEV (reference sequence). There are 14 residues in the CDR3. The CDR3 here is CASHGQGGFHEQYF. The CDR3 region has the DNA TGTGCCAGCCACGGACAGGGGGGGTTCCACGAGCAGTACTTC.

This chain connects TRBV6-4 to TRBJ1-6; a weak D match, TRBD1 (6 bases). Germline assignment: CDR1 MRHNA and CDR2 SNTAGT. CDR3 length: 18 amino acids. V lost 4 bases to trimming and J lost 2 bases, with 18 bases between them. CDR3 sequence: CASSGKNREETYNSPLHF. The CDR3 bases are TGTGCCAGCAGTGGAAAAAACAGGGAGGAGACCTATAATTCACCCCTCCACTTT.

The CDR3 DNA reads TGTGCCAGCAGCCCGGGCCTAGCGGGAGACCACACCGGGGAGCTGTTTTTT. Protein product: CASSPGLAGDHTGELFF. The gene calls are TRBV7-9 and TRBJ2-2, with 10 positions matching TRBD2. The CDR3 sequence is 17 residues long. Germline lookup yields CDR1 SEHNR and CDR2 FQNEAQ (reference sequence). J gave up 3 bases and V 5 bases, and 9 bases lay outside the gene matches.

J is TRBJ2-3 and V is TRBV4-3; D might be TRBD2 (6 bases). Trimming took off 0 bases at V and 6 bases at J, with 13 bases between the two ends. The CDR3 loop spans 15 amino acids. The germline gives CDR1 LGHNA, CDR2 YSLEER. The CDR3 DNA sequence: TGCGCCAGCAGCCAAGAAAACCCGGGGGAGGATACGCAGTATTTT. Translation: CASSQENPGEDTQYF.

This sequence joins TRBV15 and TRBJ1-2; 10 bases line up with TRBD1. The CDR3 loop spans 15 amino acids. Germline CDR1 reads LNHNV; CDR2 reads YYDKDF (reference sequence). V was pared by 1 base and J by 4 bases, with 3 bases of the junction left unmatched. The CDR3 sequence: CATSRGQGAIYGYTF. CDR3 nucleotides: TGTGCCACCAGCAGAGGACAGGGGGCGATCTATGGCTACACCTTC. The full variable domain, in which reference TRBV15 and TRBJ1-2 provide the parts outside the CDR3, is DAMVIQNPRYQVTQFGKPVTLSCSQTLNHNVMYWYQQKSSQAPKLLFHYYDKDFNNEADTPDNFQSRRPNTSFCFLDIRSPGLGDTAMYLCATSRGQGAIYGYTFGSGTRLTVV.

This chain links TRBV12-5 with TRBJ2-1; D may correspond to TRBD1 or TRBD2 (5 bases each). V lost 3 bases and J lost 6, with 15 bases in between. This CDR3 spans 15 amino acids. Germline CDR1 reads LGHNT; CDR2 reads FRNRAP. CDR3 sequence reads: CASGLGLGAVNEQFF. CDR3 nucleotide sequence: TGTGCTAGTGGTTTAGGCCTCGGGGCCGTCAATGAGCAGTTCTTC.

This clone has just one count. The chain joins TRBV27 to TRBJ2-3, with D perhaps matching TRBD1 (5 bases). CDR3 length: 14 amino acids. From germline, CDR1 is MNHEY and CDR2 SMNVEV (reference sequence). Trimming cost V 5 bases and J 5 bases, with 14 bases left between them. The CDR3: CASSTRQRLDTQYF. The CDR3 DNA reads as TGTGCCAGCAGTACCCGACAGCGACTAGATACGCAGTATTTT.

In DNA, the CDR3 is TGTGCCAGCAGCTCAACCAGCCATCAAGAGACCCAGTACTTC. It codes for CASSSTSHQETQYF. This chain connects TRBV13 to TRBJ2-5; D ambiguous. CDR3 length: 14 residues. V was clipped by 4 bases and J by 2 bases, with 11 bases between them. Germline assignment: CDR1 PRHDT and CDR2 FYEKMQ (reference sequence).